A single TCR beta chain is shown here with its context. The record originates from a study of control samples from healthy donors and cancer patients. Repertoires were generated with immunoSEQ multiplex PCR, while TCRdb's copy carries only in-frame clones and drops some. The profile shows approximately 86,000 clones, 85% to 95% of them singletons. CDR3 size: 12 residues. Looked up from germline, CDR1 is LNHDA and CDR2 is SQIVND (reference sequence). The V and J ends lost 4 bases and 5 bases respectively, with 3 bases between them. This TCR came from a woman in her twenties or thirties in good health. The chain couples TRBV19 to TRBJ1-6; D uncertain. Sequencing was carried out using blood. CDR3 coding DNA: TGTGCCAGTAGTAACGATAATTCACCCCTCCACTTT. Amino acids: CASSNDNSPLHF.